This is a list of T cell receptor beta chains from one sample in a study of blood T cell repertoires in COVID-19. Profiled with immunoSEQ multiplex PCR; TCRdb holds only in-frame clones, not every one. The sample lists about 130,000 clones; approximately 81% were seen once. Material: peripheral blood. Receptors originate from a man aged 55 to 69 with acute or convalescent COVID-19. The CDR3 runs from the conserved cysteine through the conserved F or W. The D gene is left open where the match is weak. The size field is filled for only some rows; it gives once, few, many or a size class.

v_call	j_call	d_call	clone_size	cdr3_nt	cdr3_aa
TRBV6-1	TRBJ1-6	-	-	TGTGCCAGCAGTGAAAAGACTCGATCCCTCCACTTT	CASSEKTRSLHF
TRBV28	TRBJ1-2	-	few	TGTGCCAGCAGGAAAGACAGCTCCTATGGCTACACCTTC	CASRKDSSYGYTF
TRBV10-2	TRBJ2-1	-	-	TGCGCCAGCAGTGGCGGCCCGAGCTCCTACAATGAGCAGTTCTTC	CASSGGPSSYNEQFF
TRBV10-3	TRBJ2-7	-	few	TGTGCCATCAGCGAACAAACAGACTCCTACGAGCAGTACTTC	CAISEQTDSYEQYF
TRBV2	TRBJ1-1	-	few	TGTGCCAGCAGAATTCGGGGTAACACTGAAGCTTTCTTT	CASRIRGNTEAFF
TRBV19	TRBJ1-1	-	-	TGTGCCAGTAGCCGACAATCCGGACAGAACACTGAAGCTTTCTTT	CASSRQSGQNTEAFF
TRBV2	TRBJ1-2	-	once	TGTGCCAGCCGGGTATCCCGGACACCGATACTCTATGGCTACACCTTC	CASRVSRTPILYGYTF
TRBV18	TRBJ1-2	-	few	TGTGCCAGCTCACCGGGAGGAGGGATGGATGGCTACACCTTC	CASSPGGGMDGYTF
TRBV18	TRBJ1-1	TRBD1	-	TGTGCCAGCTCGTCGGGGACAGCCTCGAACACTGAAGCTTTCTTT	CASSSGTASNTEAFF
TRBV19	TRBJ1-1	-	once	TGTGCCAGTAGTATGCCGTCCGACACTAACACTGAAGCTTTCTTT	CASSMPSDTNTEAFF